One and the same sample provided the 13 T cell receptor beta chains below, sequenced in a study of vaccination and CD4 T cells after COVID-19. Once obtained from cultured CD4+ T cells, the DNA was sequenced using the Oncomine TCR Beta short-read assay. TCRdb re-analysed the PCR reads in MiXCR, keeping a single row per CDR3 protein. The sample lists 14,000 or so distinct CDR3 sequences, 20% to 25% seen once, with 15% to 20% in the top ten. As to treatment: approximately 10-day PBMC culture with coronavirus spike peptide pools or control peptides (ViraFEST assay). No antigen has been assigned to these receptors. This specimen was CD4+ T cells from blood, cultured in vitro, taken after SARS-CoV-2 vaccination. The receptors come from a human donor who had recovered from COVID-19.

The chain couples TRBV5-6 to TRBJ2-1, with D unresolved. This CDR3 comprises 13 residues. V was trimmed by 5 bases and J by 12 bases, leaving 18 bases between them. From germline, CDR1 is SGHDT and CDR2 YYEEEE. DNA of the CDR3: TGTGCCAGCAGTTCCAGAGGTCAGGTGGGGCAGTTCTTC. This codes for CASSSRGQVGQFF.

The V call is TRBV14, the J call TRBJ2-3, with TRBD1 identical over 7 bases. This CDR3 comprises 16 residues. Per the germline V gene, CDR1 is SGHDN and CDR2 is FVKESK. V was pared by 3 bases and J by 0 bases, with 6 bases of the junction left unmatched. The CDR3 sequence: CASSHPWTGSTDTQYF. CDR3 in DNA: TGTGCCAGCAGCCACCCCTGGACAGGTAGCACAGATACGCAGTATTTT.

This sequence joins TRBV6-1 and TRBJ2-1; a possible D gene is TRBD2 (5 bases). Germline CDR1 MNHNS, CDR2 SASEGT. V was shortened by 5 bases and J by 4 bases, with 15 bases between the two germline ends. The CDR3 consists of 15 residues. CDR3 bases: TGTGCCAGCAGTCTGTCTAGGAGGACGTACAATGAGCAGTTCTTC. Protein sequence: CASSLSRRTYNEQFF.

This clonotype is categorized as medium-sized (0.01 to 0.1%). The V call is TRBV7-2, the J call TRBJ1-1; no clear D. Germline CDR1 is SGHTA and CDR2 is FQGNSA. The CDR3 is 12 residues long. The V end lost 2 bases, the J end lost 8 bases, and 9 bases lay between the germline ends. DNA of the CDR3: TGTGCCAGCAGCTTATTAGGAGTCGAAGCTTTCTTT. This translates into CASSLLGVEAFF.

This chain joins TRBV24-1 and TRBJ2-3; 10 bases fit TRBD1. CDR1 KGHDR and CDR2 SFDVKD come from the germline V gene. V lost 3 bases and J lost 4; bases outside the gene matches: 9. The CDR3 is 17 amino acids. CDR3 DNA: TGTGCCACCAGTGATCCCGGGAGACAGGGGGCGTCAGATACGCAGTATTTT. Its translation: CATSDPGRQGASDTQYF.

This clonotype was seen more than once but under ten times. This chain joins TRBV19 and TRBJ2-6; D tentatively fits TRBD1 or TRBD2 (7 bases each). The V end was cut by 2 bases, the J end by 2 bases, with 13 bases between. The CDR3 extends over 17 amino acids. Germline V gene lookup returns CDR1 LNHDA and CDR2 SQIVND (reference sequence). The CDR3 nucleotides are TGTGCCAGTAGTATACCGACAGGGAGGGCTGGGGCCAACGTCCTGACTTTC. This encodes CASSIPTGRAGANVLTF. Based on the CDR3 plus reference TRBV19 and TRBJ2-6, the full variable domain is DGGITQSPKYLFRKEGQNVTLSCEQNLNHDAMYWYRQDPGQGLRLIYYSQIVNDFQKGDIAEGYSVSREKKESFPLTVTSAQKNPTAFYLCASSIPTGRAGANVLTFGAGSRLTVL.

This clonotype was recorded only once. This chain connects TRBV4-1 to TRBJ2-7; 8 nucleotides align to TRBD2. J gave up 2 bases and V 4 bases, and 13 bases lay outside the gene matches. Germline CDR1 MGHRA, CDR2 YSYEKL. The CDR3 loop spans 17 amino acids. The CDR3 coding sequence is TGCGCCAGCAGCCGGGGCGGACTAGCCGAACCCGCCTACGAGCAGTACTTC. As protein: CASSRGGLAEPAYEQYF.

This clonotype came up a few times. This sequence joins TRBV7-3 and TRBJ2-2; TRBD1 aligns across 7 bases. The CDR3 runs to 14 residues. The V and J ends lost 4 bases and 7 bases, in that order; junction bases with no gene match: 6. The germline V gene has CDR1 SGHTA and CDR2 FQGTGA. The CDR3 nucleotides read TGTGCCAGCAGCTCAGGACAGGCGGTCGGGGAGCTGTTTTTT. This translates into CASSSGQAVGELFF.

This clonotype has just a few counts. The rearrangement uses TRBV18 and TRBJ1-5; 7 bases map to TRBD1. The CDR3 sequence is 15 residues long. The ends lost 3 bases at V and 1 base at J; junction bases unmatched: 3. Per the germline V gene, CDR1 is KGHSH and CDR2 is LQKENI. The CDR3 spells CASSPPGQSNQPQHF. CDR3 nucleotide sequence: TGTGCCAGCTCACCGCCGGGACAGAGCAATCAGCCCCAGCATTTT.

The chain carries TRBV5-1 and TRBJ2-5; D might be TRBD1 (6 bases). Trimming pared 0 bases from V and 4 bases from J, leaving 10 bases between. This CDR3 contains 14 residues. Germline assignment: CDR1 SGHRS and CDR2 YFSETQ. The CDR3 region has the DNA TGCGCCAGCAGCTTGGAGGGGGTCGTAGAGACCCAGTACTTC. Encoded protein: CASSLEGVVETQYF.

This clonotype was detected a few times. This chain connects TRBV6-1 to TRBJ1-1, with D possibly TRBD1 on 6 matching bases. V lost 8 bases and J 4 bases, leaving 14 bases between the germline ends. This CDR3 spans 13 amino acids. Per germline, CDR1 MNHNS and CDR2 SASEGT. This chain's CDR3 is CASVGTHGTEAFF. The CDR3 nucleotides read TGTGCCAGCGTTGGGACACACGGCACTGAAGCTTTCTTT.

This clonotype was seen a handful of times. The chain uses TRBV29-1 and TRBJ1-2; possibly TRBD1 for D (5 bases). The CDR3 runs 16 residues. Germline CDR1 and CDR2: SQVTM and ANQGSEA. With 3 bases removed from V and 3 bases from J, the gap between germline ends came to 20 bases. The CDR3 is CSVEDTGTPGDYGYTF. The CDR3 DNA is TGCAGCGTTGAGGATACCGGGACTCCCGGGGACTATGGCTACACCTTC. The full variable domain, completed using reference TRBV29-1 and TRBJ1-2, is SAVISQKPSRDICQRGTSLTIQCQVDSQVTMMFWYRQQPGQSLTLIATANQGSEATYESGFVIDKFPISRPNLTFSTLTVSNMSPEDSSIYLCSVEDTGTPGDYGYTFGSGTRLTVV.

This clonotype came up once. The chain recombines TRBV27 with TRBJ2-7; D remains unclear. Trimming took off 6 bases at V and 0 bases at J, with 15 bases between the two ends. The germline gives CDR1 MNHEY, CDR2 SMNVEV (reference sequence). This CDR3 contains 15 residues. CDR3 loop: CASSRIHLSSYEQYF. The CDR3 nucleotides are TGTGCCAGCAGCCGGATCCATCTTAGCTCCTACGAGCAGTACTTC.